This TCR beta chain originates from a study of control samples from healthy donors and cancer patients. Libraries were prepared by immunoSEQ multiplex PCR; TCRdb keeps only in-frame clonotypes and omits some of them. This sample yields 95,000 to 150,000 clones, of which 88% are seen a single time; 3.4% belongs to the top ten. Germline loops: CDR1 SGHDT, CDR2 YYEEEE. V was trimmed by 4 bases and J by 2 bases, leaving 6 bases between them. This CDR3 has 12 residues. The clonotype comes from a man aged 40-49 years in good health. The chain couples TRBV5-6 to TRBJ1-2, with D unresolved. Material for sequencing was blood. The chain's CDR3 is CASSLENYGYTF. CDR3 coding DNA: TGTGCCAGCAGCCTTGAAAACTATGGCTACACCTTC.